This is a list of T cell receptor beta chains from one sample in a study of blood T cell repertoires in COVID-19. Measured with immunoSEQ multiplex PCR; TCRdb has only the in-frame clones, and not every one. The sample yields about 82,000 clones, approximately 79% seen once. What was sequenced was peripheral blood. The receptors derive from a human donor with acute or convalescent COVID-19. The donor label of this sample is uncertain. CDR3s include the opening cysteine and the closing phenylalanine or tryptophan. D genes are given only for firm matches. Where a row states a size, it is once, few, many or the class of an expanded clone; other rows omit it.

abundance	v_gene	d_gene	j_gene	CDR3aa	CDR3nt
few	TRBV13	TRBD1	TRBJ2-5	CASSPSPGQLYQETQYF	TGTGCCAGCAGCCCATCACCGGGACAGTTGTACCAAGAGACCCAGTACTTC
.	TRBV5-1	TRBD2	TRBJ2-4	CASSSRTQSGGIQYF	TGCGCCAGCAGCTCCCGGACTCAATCGGGGGGCATTCAGTACTTC
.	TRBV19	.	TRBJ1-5	CASSIGQGRIPGDNQPQHF	TGTGCCAGTAGTATAGGCCAAGGTAGGATTCCAGGGGACAATCAGCCCCAGCATTTT
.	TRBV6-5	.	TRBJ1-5	CASQQGPYQPQHF	TGTGCCAGCCAACAGGGCCCCTATCAGCCCCAGCATTTT
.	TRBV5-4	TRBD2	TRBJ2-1	CASSLPPTSGRGNEQFF	TGTGCCAGCAGCTTGCCCCCGACTAGCGGGAGAGGTAATGAGCAGTTCTTC
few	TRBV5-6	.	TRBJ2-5	CASSSGSRQETQYF	TGTGCCAGCAGCTCCGGGAGTCGGCAAGAGACCCAGTACTTC
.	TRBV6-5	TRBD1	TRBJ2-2	CASSQQGRNTGELFF	TGTGCCAGCAGCCAACAGGGGAGGAACACCGGGGAGCTGTTTTTT
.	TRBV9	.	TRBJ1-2	CASSAEQDYGYTF	TGTGCCAGCAGCGCAGAACAGGACTATGGCTACACCTTC
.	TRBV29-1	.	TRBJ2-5	CSVARTPQETQYF	TGCAGCGTTGCTAGGACACCCCAAGAGACCCAGTACTTC
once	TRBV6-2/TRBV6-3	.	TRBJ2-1	CASSYQSWQFF	TGTGCCAGCAGTTACCAGTCGTGGCAGTTCTTC
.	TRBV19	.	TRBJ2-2	CASSTLGSGELFF	TGTGCCAGTAGTACCCTAGGATCCGGGGAGCTGTTTTTT
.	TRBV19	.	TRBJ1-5	CASSILKSNQPQHF	TGTGCCAGTAGTATACTAAAGTCCAATCAGCCCCAGCATTTT
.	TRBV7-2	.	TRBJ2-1	CASSLVASSSYNEQFF	TGTGCCAGCAGCTTAGTAGCGAGTAGCTCCTACAATGAGCAGTTCTTC
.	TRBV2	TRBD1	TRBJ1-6	CASSAQGYGPLHF	TGTGCCAGCAGTGCACAGGGGTATGGACCCCTCCACTTT
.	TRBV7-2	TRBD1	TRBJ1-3	CASSFSGQAYSGNTIYF	TGTGCCAGCAGCTTCTCGGGACAGGCGTACTCTGGAAACACCATATATTTT
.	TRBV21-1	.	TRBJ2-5	CASSPRGVAAQETQYF	TGTGCCAGCAGCCCCCGCGGGGTAGCGGCTCAAGAGACCCAGTACTTC
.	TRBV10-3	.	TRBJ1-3	CAISESTRVLLGNTIYF	TGTGCCATCAGTGAGTCCACCAGGGTCCTCCTGGGGAACACCATATATTTT
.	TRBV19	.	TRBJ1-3	CASSTQNSGNTIYF	TGTGCCAGTAGTACCCAGAACTCTGGAAACACCATATATTTT
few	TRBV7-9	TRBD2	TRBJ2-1	CASSQRAGGPSYNEQFF	TGTGCCAGCAGCCAGAGAGCGGGGGGGCCTTCCTACAATGAGCAGTTCTTC
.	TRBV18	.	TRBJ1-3	CASSPGQALSGNTIYF	TGTGCCAGCTCACCGGGTCAGGCCCTCTCTGGAAACACCATATATTTT
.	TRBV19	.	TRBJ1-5	CASSIGATREPQHF	TGTGCCAGTAGTATAGGGGCCACCCGGGAACCCCAGCATTTT
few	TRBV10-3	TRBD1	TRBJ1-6	CAISAQRQGWNSPLHF	TGTGCCATCAGTGCCCAACGACAGGGTTGGAATTCACCCCTCCACTTT
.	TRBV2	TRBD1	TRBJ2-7	CASSGQGGEQYF	TGTGCCAGCAGTGGACAGGGTGGCGAGCAGTACTTC
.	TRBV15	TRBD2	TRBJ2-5	CATSSFPRTSSGETQYF	TGTGCCACCAGCAGTTTCCCCCGGACTAGTAGCGGAGAGACCCAGTACTTC
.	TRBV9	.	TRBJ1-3	CASSVSRQISTGNTIYF	TGTGCCAGCAGCGTATCCCGACAGATATCAACTGGAAACACCATATATTTT
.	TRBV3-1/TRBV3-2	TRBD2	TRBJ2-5	CASSRGLAQETQYF	TGTGCCAGCAGTCGCGGACTAGCGCAAGAGACCCAGTACTTC
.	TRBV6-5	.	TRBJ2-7	CASRGGGVSYEQYF	TGTGCCAGCAGGGGAGGCGGGGTTTCCTACGAGCAGTACTTC
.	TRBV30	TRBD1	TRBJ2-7	CAWSFGDRVLGEQYF	TGTGCCTGGAGCTTCGGGGACAGGGTGTTGGGCGAGCAGTACTTC
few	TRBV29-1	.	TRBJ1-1	CSVARDNLAEAFF	TGCAGCGTGGCTCGGGACAACCTTGCTGAAGCTTTCTTT